Listed below are T cell receptor beta chains from one sample, sequenced in a study of blood T cell repertoires in COVID-19. The method was immunoSEQ multiplex PCR; TCRdb's version includes in-frame clones alone and lacks a portion of them. The data contain approximately 200,000 clones, roughly 84% of them singletons. Sequenced: peripheral blood. The receptor set was obtained from a woman aged 55-70 years who had recovered from COVID-19. The CDR3 runs from the conserved cysteine through the conserved F or W. The D gene is left open where the match is weak. Expanded clones get a size class; other rows say once, few or many, or leave the size out.

J gene	clone size	V gene	D gene	CDR3 protein	CDR3 DNA
TRBJ1-5	-	TRBV19	TRBD1	CASSTPPGTGGSQPQHF	TGTGCCAGTAGTACCCCACCCGGGACAGGGGGGTCTCAGCCCCAGCATTTT
TRBJ1-2	few	TRBV9	-	CASSVWGNIKGGGAGYTF	TGTGCCAGCAGCGTGTGGGGGAACATAAAGGGAGGAGGGGCTGGCTACACCTTC
TRBJ2-5	-	TRBV19	TRBD1	CASSMLQGRYGETQYF	TGTGCCAGTAGTATGTTACAGGGGAGATACGGAGAGACCCAGTACTTC
TRBJ2-1	few	TRBV7-2	TRBD1	CASSSWTGGGYNEQFF	TGTGCCAGCAGCTCGTGGACAGGGGGAGGCTACAATGAGCAGTTCTTC
TRBJ2-7	-	TRBV30	TRBD2	CAWTGGLEGEQYF	TGTGCCTGGACGGGGGGACTAGAAGGCGAGCAGTACTTC
TRBJ2-6	once	TRBV5-1	-	CASSLQQTISGANVLTF	TGCGCCAGCAGCTTACAACAGACTATCTCTGGGGCCAACGTCCTGACTTTC
TRBJ1-6	-	TRBV7-3	-	CASSLGGSYNSPLHF	TGTGCCAGCAGCCTGGGCGGGTCCTATAATTCACCCCTCCACTTT
TRBJ1-2	-	TRBV29-1	-	CSVDGGDYGYTF	TGCAGCGTCGACGGGGGTGATTATGGCTACACCTTC
TRBJ1-4	-	TRBV2	TRBD1	CATTGQGREKLFF	TGTGCCACCACAGGACAGGGACGTGAAAAACTGTTTTTT
TRBJ2-5	few	TRBV27	TRBD2	CASKKGASGGSTQYF	TGTGCCAGCAAAAAAGGGGCTAGCGGGGGCTCTACCCAGTACTTC
TRBJ1-2	-	TRBV7-9	-	CASSLRSVGLHGYTF	TGTGCCAGCAGCTTAAGGTCGGTAGGACTACATGGCTACACCTTC
TRBJ1-2	few	TRBV5-4	TRBD1	CASSGDRAPGGYTF	TGTGCCAGCAGCGGCGACAGGGCCCCGGGGGGCTACACCTTC
TRBJ2-2	-	TRBV7-2	TRBD2	CASSPLAGNTGELFF	TGTGCCAGCAGCCCCTTAGCGGGGAACACCGGGGAGCTGTTTTTT
TRBJ1-5	-	TRBV3-1/TRBV3-2	-	CASSFSGSNQPQHF	TGTGCCAGCAGCTTTAGCGGTAGCAATCAGCCCCAGCATTTT
TRBJ1-2	-	TRBV5-1	-	CASSSSGEAASDGYTF	TGCGCCAGCAGCTCATCAGGGGAAGCGGCTTCAGATGGCTACACCTTC
TRBJ2-7	-	TRBV9	-	CASSAGIYFEQYF	TGTGCCAGCAGCGCAGGAATCTACTTCGAGCAGTACTTC
TRBJ2-1	-	TRBV5-6	-	CASSKVYFSRDTYNEQFF	TGTGCCAGCAGCAAGGTGTATTTTTCGCGAGACACCTACAATGAGCAGTTCTTC
TRBJ2-7	-	TRBV2	TRBD1	CASSGDRVYEQYF	TGTGCCAGCAGTGGGGACAGGGTCTACGAGCAGTACTTC
TRBJ2-1	-	TRBV9	TRBD2	CASSPGLAGGSGYVNEQFF	TGTGCCAGCAGCCCGGGACTAGCGGGGGGGTCGGGCTACGTGAATGAGCAGTTCTTC
TRBJ1-1	-	TRBV6-4	-	CASSSARQRNTEAFF	TGTGCCAGCAGCAGTGCTAGGCAGCGGAACACTGAAGCTTTCTTT